A single T cell receptor beta chain is shown here with its context. The data stem from a study of CD4 T cells in relation to SARS-CoV-2 and coronaviruses. Study-level background: Convalescent patients had median age 38.5 years, range about 20 to 75.

This table comes from immunoSEQ multiplex PCR, and its TCRdb copy is limited to in-frame clones, with some not included. The sample includes about 56,000 clones, about 90% of them seen just once. With 0 bases clipped from V and 6 bases from J, the junction kept 5 bases outside the gene matches. The CDR3 length is 15 residues. From germline, CDR1 is SGDLS and CDR2 YYNGEE. Sequenced input: naive CD4+ T cells from PBMCs. Subset defined: naive CD4+ T cells isolated by negative enrichment. The sequence derives from an adult with COVID-19. The rearrangement uses TRBV9 and TRBJ2-2; 7 nucleotides agree with TRBD1. The CDR3, as DNA: TGTGCCAGCAGCGTAGCCCGACAGGGCTCCGGGGAGCTGTTTTTT. Its protein is CASSVARQGSGELFF.